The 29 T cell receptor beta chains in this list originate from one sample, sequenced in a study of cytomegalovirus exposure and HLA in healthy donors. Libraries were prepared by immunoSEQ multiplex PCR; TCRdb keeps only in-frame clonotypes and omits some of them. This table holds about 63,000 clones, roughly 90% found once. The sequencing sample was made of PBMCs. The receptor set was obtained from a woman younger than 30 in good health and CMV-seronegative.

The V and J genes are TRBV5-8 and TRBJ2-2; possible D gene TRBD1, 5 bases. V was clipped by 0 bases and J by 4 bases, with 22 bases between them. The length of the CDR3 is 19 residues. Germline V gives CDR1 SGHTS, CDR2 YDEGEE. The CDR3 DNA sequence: TGTGCCAGCAGCTTGGCCCGATTCGAAGACAGCAGTCTCACCGGGGAGCTGTTTTTT. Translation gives CASSLARFEDSSLTGELFF. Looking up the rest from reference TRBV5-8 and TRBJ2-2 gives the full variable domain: EAGVTQSPTHLIKTRGQQATLRCSPISGHTSVYWYQQALGLGLQFLLWYDEGEERNRGNFPPRFSGRQFPNYSSELNVNALELEDSALYLCASSLARFEDSSLTGELFFGEGSRLTVL.

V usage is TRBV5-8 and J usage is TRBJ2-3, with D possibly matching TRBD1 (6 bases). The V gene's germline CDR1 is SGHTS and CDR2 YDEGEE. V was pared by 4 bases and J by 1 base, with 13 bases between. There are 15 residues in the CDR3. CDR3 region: CASSQTGSRTDTQYF. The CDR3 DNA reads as TGTGCCAGCAGCCAGACAGGTTCCCGCACAGATACGCAGTATTTT.

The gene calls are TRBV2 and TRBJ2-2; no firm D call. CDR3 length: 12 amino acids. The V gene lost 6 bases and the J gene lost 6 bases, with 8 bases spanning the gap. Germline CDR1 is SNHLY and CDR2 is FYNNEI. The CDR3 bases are TGTGCCAGCAGCGGAGACTCCGGGGAGCTGTTTTTT. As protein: CASSGDSGELFF.

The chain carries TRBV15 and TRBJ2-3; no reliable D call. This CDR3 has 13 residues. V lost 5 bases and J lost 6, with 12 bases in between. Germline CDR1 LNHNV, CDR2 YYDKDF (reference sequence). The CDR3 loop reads CATSGHFTDTQYF. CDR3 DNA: TGTGCCACCAGCGGTCACTTCACGGATACGCAGTATTTT.

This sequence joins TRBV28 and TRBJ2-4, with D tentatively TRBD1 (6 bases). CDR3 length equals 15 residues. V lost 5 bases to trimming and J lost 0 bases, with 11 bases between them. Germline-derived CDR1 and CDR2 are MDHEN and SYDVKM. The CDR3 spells CASSGQTLAKNIQYF. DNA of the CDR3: TGTGCCAGCAGTGGACAGACCCTAGCCAAAAACATTCAGTACTTC.

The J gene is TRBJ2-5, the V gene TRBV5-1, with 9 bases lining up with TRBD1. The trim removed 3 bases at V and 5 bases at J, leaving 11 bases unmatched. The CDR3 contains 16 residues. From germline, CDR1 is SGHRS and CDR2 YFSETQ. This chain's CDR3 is CASSSTGGVVGETQYF. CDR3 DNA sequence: TGCGCCAGCAGCTCCACAGGGGGCGTAGTAGGGGAGACCCAGTACTTC.

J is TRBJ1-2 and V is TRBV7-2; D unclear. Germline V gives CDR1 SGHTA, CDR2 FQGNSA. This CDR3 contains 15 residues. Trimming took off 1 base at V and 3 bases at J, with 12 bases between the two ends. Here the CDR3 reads CASSLVREDYYGYTF. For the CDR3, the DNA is TGTGCCAGCAGCTTAGTCCGGGAGGATTACTATGGCTACACCTTC.

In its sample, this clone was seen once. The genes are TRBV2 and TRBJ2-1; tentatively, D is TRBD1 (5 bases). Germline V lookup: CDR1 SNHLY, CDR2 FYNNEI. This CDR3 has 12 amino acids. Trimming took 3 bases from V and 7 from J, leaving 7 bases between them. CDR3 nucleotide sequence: TGTGCCAGCAGTGAGGGGCAGAATGAGCAGTTCTTC. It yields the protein CASSEGQNEQFF.

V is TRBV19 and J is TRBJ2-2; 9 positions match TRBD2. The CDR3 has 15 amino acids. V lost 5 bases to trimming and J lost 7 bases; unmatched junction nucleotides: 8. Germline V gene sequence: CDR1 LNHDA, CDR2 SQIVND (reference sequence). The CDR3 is CASSLGGRAVGELFF. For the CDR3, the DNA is TGTGCCAGTAGTTTGGGCGGGAGGGCCGTCGGGGAGCTGTTTTTT.

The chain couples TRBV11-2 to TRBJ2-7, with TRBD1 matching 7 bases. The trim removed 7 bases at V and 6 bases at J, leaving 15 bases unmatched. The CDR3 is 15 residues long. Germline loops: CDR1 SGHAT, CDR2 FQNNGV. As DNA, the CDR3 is TGTGCCAGCACTTCTTGGGGACAGAGATACTCCGAGCAGTACTTC. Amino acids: CASTSWGQRYSEQYF.

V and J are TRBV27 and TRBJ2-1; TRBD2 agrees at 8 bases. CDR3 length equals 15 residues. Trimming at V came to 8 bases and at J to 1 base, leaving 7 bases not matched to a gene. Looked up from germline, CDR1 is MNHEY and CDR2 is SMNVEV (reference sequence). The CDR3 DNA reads TGTGCCAGCTGCACCGGGACTAGGTCCTACAATGAGCAGTTCTTC. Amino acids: CASCTGTRSYNEQFF.

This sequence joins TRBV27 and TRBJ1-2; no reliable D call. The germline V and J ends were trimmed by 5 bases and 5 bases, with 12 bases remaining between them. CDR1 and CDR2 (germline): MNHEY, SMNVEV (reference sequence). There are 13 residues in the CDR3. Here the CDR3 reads CASSPRTGYGYTF. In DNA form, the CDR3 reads TGTGCCAGCAGTCCGCGGACTGGGTATGGCTACACCTTC.

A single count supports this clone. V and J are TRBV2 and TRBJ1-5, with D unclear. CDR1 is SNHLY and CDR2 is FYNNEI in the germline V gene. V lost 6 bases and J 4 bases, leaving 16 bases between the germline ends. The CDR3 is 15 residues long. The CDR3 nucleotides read TGTGCCAGCAGGGGAGAGCGGGGTCGGAATCAGCCCCAGCATTTT. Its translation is CASRGERGRNQPQHF.

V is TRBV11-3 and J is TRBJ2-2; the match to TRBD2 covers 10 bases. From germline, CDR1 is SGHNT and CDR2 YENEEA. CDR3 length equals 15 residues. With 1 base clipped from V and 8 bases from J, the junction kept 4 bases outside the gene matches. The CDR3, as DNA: TGTGCCAGCAGCTTAGGACTAGCGGGTCGAGGGGAGCTGTTTTTT. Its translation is CASSLGLAGRGELFF.

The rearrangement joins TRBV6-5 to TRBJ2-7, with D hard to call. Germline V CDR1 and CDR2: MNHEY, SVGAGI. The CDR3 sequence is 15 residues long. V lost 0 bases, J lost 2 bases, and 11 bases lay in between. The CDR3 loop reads CASSYSIQSAYEQYF. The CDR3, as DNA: TGTGCCAGCAGTTACTCGATTCAGTCAGCCTACGAGCAGTACTTC.

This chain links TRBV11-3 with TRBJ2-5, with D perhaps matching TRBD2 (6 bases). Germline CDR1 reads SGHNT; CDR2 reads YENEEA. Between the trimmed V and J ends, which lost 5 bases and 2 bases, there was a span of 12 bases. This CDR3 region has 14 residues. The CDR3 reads CASSTRGGQETQYF. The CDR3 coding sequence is TGTGCCAGCAGCACCCGGGGAGGTCAAGAGACCCAGTACTTC.

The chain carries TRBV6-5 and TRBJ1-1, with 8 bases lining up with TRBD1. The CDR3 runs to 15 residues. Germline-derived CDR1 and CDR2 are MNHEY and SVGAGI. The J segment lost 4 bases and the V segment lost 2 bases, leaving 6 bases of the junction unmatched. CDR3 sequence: CASSYGHTGGTEAFF. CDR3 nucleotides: TGTGCCAGCAGTTACGGTCATACAGGGGGCACTGAAGCTTTCTTT.

The CDR3 sequence: CAWSVGTSGNTIYF. In DNA, the CDR3 is TGTGCCTGGAGTGTGGGGACAAGCGGAAACACCATATATTTT. The chain employs TRBV30 and TRBJ1-3; possible D gene TRBD1, 6 bases. Trimming cost V 0 bases and J 4 bases, with 10 bases left between them. The germline gives CDR1 GTSNPN, CDR2 SVGIG (reference sequence). CDR3 length equals 14 residues.

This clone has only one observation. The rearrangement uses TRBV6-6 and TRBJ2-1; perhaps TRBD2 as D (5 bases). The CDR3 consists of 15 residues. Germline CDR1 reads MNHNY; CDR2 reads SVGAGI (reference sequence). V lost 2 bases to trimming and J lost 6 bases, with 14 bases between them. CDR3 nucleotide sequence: TGTGCCAGCAGTTACCCTATCCGGACTTCCAATGAGCAGTTCTTC. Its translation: CASSYPIRTSNEQFF.

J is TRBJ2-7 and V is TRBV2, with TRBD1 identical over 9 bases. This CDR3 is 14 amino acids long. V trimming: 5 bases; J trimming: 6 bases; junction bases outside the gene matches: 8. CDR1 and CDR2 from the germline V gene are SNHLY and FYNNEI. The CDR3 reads CASSSQGAPVEQYF. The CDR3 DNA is TGTGCCAGCAGTTCACAGGGGGCCCCGGTCGAGCAGTACTTC. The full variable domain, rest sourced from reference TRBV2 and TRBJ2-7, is EPEVTQTPSHQVTQMGQEVILRCVPISNHLYFYWYRQILGQKVEFLVSFYNNEISEKSEIFDDQFSVERPDGSNFTLKIRSTKLEDSAMYFCASSSQGAPVEQYFGPGTRLTVT.

CDR3 sequence reads: CASSLEGGRGAYNEQFF. Here the CDR3 DNA reads TGCGCCAGCAGCTTGGAGGGCGGGCGGGGGGCCTACAATGAGCAGTTCTTC. J is TRBJ2-1 and V is TRBV5-1, with TRBD2 identical over 8 bases. Looked up from germline, CDR1 is SGHRS and CDR2 is YFSETQ. V was clipped by 0 bases and J by 2 bases; unmatched bases: 7. This CDR3 is built from 17 residues.

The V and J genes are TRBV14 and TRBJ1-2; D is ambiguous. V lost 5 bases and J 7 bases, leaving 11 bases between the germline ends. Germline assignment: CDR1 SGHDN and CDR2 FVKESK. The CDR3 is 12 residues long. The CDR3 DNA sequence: TGTGCCAGCAGCTGGAGTCGGCGTGGCTACACCTTC. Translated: CASSWSRRGYTF.

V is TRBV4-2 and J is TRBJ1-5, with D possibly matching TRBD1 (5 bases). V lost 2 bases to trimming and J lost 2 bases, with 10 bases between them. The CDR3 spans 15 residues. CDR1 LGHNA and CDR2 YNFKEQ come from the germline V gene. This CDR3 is CASSQSGVRNQPQHF. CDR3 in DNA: TGTGCCAGCAGCCAATCGGGGGTCCGCAATCAGCCCCAGCATTTT.

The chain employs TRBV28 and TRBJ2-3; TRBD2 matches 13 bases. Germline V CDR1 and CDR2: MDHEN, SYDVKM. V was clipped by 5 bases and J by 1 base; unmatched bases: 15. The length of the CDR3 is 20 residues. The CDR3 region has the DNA TGTGCCAGCAGTCGACGGTCACTAGCGGGAGGGGAACTACGCACAGATACGCAGTATTTT. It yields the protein CASSRRSLAGGELRTDTQYF.

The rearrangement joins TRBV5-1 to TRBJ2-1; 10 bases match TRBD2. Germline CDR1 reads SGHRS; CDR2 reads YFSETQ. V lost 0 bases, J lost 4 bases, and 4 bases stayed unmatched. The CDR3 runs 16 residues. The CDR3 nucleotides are TGCGCCAGCAGCTTGGAGCTAGCGGGAGCATACAATGAGCAGTTCTTC. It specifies CASSLELAGAYNEQFF.

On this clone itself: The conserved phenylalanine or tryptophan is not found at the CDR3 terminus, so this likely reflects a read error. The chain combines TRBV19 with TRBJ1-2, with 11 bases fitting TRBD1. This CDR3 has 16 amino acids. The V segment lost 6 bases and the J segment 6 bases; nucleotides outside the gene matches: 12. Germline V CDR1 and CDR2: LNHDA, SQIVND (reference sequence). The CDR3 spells CASSPRTGGADDGYTL. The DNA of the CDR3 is TGTGCCAGTAGCCCCCGGACAGGGGGCGCTGACGATGGCTACACCCTC.

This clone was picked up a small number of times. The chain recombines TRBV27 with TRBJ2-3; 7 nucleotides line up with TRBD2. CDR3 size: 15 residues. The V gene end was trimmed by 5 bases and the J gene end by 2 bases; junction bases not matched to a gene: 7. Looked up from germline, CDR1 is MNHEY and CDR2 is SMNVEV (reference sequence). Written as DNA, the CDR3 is TGTGCCAGCAGTCCAGGACTAGGTATCACAGATACGCAGTATTTT. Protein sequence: CASSPGLGITDTQYF.

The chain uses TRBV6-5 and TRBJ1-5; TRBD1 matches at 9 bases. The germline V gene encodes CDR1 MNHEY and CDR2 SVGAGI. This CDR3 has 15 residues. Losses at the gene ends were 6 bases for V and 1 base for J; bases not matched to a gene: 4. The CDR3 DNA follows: TGTGCCAGCAGCCTAGGGACAGGGAGCAATCAGCCCCAGCATTTT. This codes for CASSLGTGSNQPQHF.

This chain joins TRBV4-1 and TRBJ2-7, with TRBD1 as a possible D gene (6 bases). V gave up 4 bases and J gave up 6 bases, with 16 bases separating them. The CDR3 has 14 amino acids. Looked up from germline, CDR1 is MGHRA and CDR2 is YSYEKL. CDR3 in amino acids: CASSRITTGSEQYF. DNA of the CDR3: TGCGCCAGCAGCCGGATAACTACAGGGTCCGAGCAGTACTTC.